The 14 T cell receptor beta chains below all came from one sample that was sequenced in a study of human T cells and chemical hapten exposure listed by TCRdb under 2021. Interpreted using the paper, the time point label stands for: pre-sensitization, week 0. The sample's treatment or condition, from its label and the paper: therapeutic diphenylcyclopropenone sensitization with weekly scalp DPC. Receptors were amplified or captured by RACE. TCRdb lists the instrument as NextSeq 500. TCRdb ran its own pipeline on the public reads, namely fastp trimming at Q25 and MiXCR clone calling, and kept in-frame beta chains. Rows are combined by CDR3 protein, so each entry shows the most common genes and DNA. This sample has 300,000 to 450,000 distinct CDR3 sequences in its table, and more than 4.5% of those were observed once. The ten largest make up around 2.6% of the sample. The specimen comprised whole blood, sampled in connection with sensitization to the hapten diphenylcyclopropenone (DPC). These receptors originate from a woman between 45 and 65 years old with alopecia areata. Some clones in this sample may be carry-over from other donors' samples.

Comments on this clonotype: Germline is not matched at one junction end, which may reflect a read error. The chain links TRBV3-1 to TRBJ1-5; D uncertain. The CDR3 is made up of 12 amino acids. Germline V gene data show CDR1 as LGHDT and CDR2 as YNNKEL (reference sequence). The CDR3 DNA reads as TGTGCCAGCAGCCAAGGGGGTCAGCCCCAGCAATTT. Protein sequence: CASSQGGQPQQF.

This clonotype was found a few times. The chain combines TRBV28 with TRBJ2-1, with 7 positions matching TRBD1. Looked up from germline, CDR1 is MDHEN and CDR2 is SYDVKM. CDR3 length equals 11 residues. This CDR3 reads CGTTGYNEQFF. The CDR3 region has the DNA TGTGGGACGACAGGGTACAATGAGCAGTTCTTC.

This chain joins TRBV13 and TRBJ2-3; D might be TRBD1 or TRBD2, each matching 5 bases. CDR1 is PRHDT and CDR2 is FYEKMQ in the germline V gene (reference sequence). The V end lost 2 bases, the J end lost 4 bases, and 16 bases lay between the germline ends. There are 16 residues in the CDR3. The CDR3 DNA reads TGTGCCAGCAGCTTAAGGGGCGGGTTGAGCGCAGATACGCAGTATTTT. This translates into CASSLRGGLSADTQYF.

A word on this clonotype: A much larger clone sits a single nucleotide away, making a read error possible. The V and J genes are TRBV20-1 and TRBJ1-5; tentatively, D is TRBD1 (5 bases). CDR1 is DFQATT and CDR2 is SNEGSKA in the germline V gene (reference sequence). This CDR3 spans 15 amino acids. The CDR3 nucleotides are TGCAGTGCTAAAGAGGGGCGCTATAGCAATCAGTCCCAGCATTTT. This encodes CSAKEGRYSNQSQHF.

This clonotype was recorded a few times. The gene calls are TRBV28 and TRBJ2-7, with D tentatively TRBD1 or TRBD2 (5 bases each). The CDR3 has 13 amino acids. Trimming cost V 7 bases and J 2 bases, with 12 bases left between them. CDR1 is MDHEN, CDR2 SYDVKM, per germline. The CDR3 sequence: CASNEGRAYEQYF. The CDR3 DNA is TGTGCCAGCAATGAGGGACGGGCCTACGAGCAGTACTTC.

This clonotype was found many times. This CDR3 reads CASSPDSVSGNTIYF. The CDR3 region has the DNA TGTGCCAGCAGTCCGGACAGCGTCTCTGGAAACACCATATATTTT. The V gene is TRBV28, the J gene TRBJ1-3, with a weak D call TRBD1 (6 bases). The CDR3 has 15 residues. Germline CDR1 and CDR2: MDHEN and SYDVKM. V lost 5 bases, J lost 0 bases, and 11 bases lay in between.

This clonotype was found a few times. The chain has TRBV15 and TRBJ2-6; 9 bases fit TRBD1. J was trimmed by 0 bases and V by 5 bases; bases with no gene match: 8. The germline gives CDR1 LNHNV, CDR2 YYDKDF (reference sequence). The CDR3 spans 18 residues. The CDR3 sequence: CATSGTGGAPSGANVLTF. For the CDR3, the DNA is TGTGCCACCAGCGGCACAGGGGGCGCTCCCTCTGGGGCCAACGTCCTGACTTTC.

This clonotype was counted ten times or more. The chain links TRBV11-3 to TRBJ2-2; possible D gene TRBD1, 5 bases. V lost 2 bases to trimming and J lost 4 bases, with 11 bases between them. The germline gives CDR1 SGHNT, CDR2 YENEEA. The length of the CDR3 is 15 residues. CDR3 loop: CASSLSRDGTGELFF. The DNA of the CDR3 is TGTGCCAGCAGCTTAAGCAGGGATGGCACCGGGGAGCTGTTTTTT. The complete variable domain, with remaining parts taken from reference TRBV11-3 and TRBJ2-2, reads EAGVVQSPRYKIIEKKQPVAFWCNPISGHNTLYWYLQNLGQGPELLIRYENEEAVDDSQLPKDRFSAERLKGVDSTLKIQPAELGDSAVYLCASSLSRDGTGELFFGEGSRLTVL.

A few counts support this clonotype. The chain links TRBV20-1 to TRBJ1-2; weak D call: TRBD1 (5 bases). V was pared by 5 bases and J by 7 bases, with 14 bases between. CDR3 length equals 12 residues. Germline V gene lookup returns CDR1 DFQATT and CDR2 SNEGSKA (reference sequence). This chain's CDR3 is CSALRGDSGYTF. CDR3 DNA sequence: TGCAGTGCTTTACGAGGGGACTCTGGCTACACCTTC.

This clonotype was counted a few times. The chain has TRBV2 and TRBJ2-5; 9 positions agree with TRBD1. The CDR3 has 14 residues. Per germline, CDR1 SNHLY and CDR2 FYNNEI. With V trimmed by 5 bases and J by 2 bases, 3 bases remained unmatched. In nucleotides, the CDR3 is TGTGCCAGCAGTATGGACAGGGGTCAAGAGACCCAGTACTTC. It translates to CASSMDRGQETQYF.

This chain uses TRBV12-5 with TRBJ2-2; TRBD1 matches 10 bases. CDR3 length: 16 amino acids. Germline loops: CDR1 LGHNT, CDR2 FRNRAP. Trimming at V came to 5 bases and at J to 0 bases, leaving 3 bases not matched to a gene. The CDR3 reads CASGPGTGANTGELFF. The CDR3 nucleotides are TGTGCTAGTGGTCCAGGGACAGGGGCGAACACCGGGGAGCTGTTTTTT.

As for this clonotype: This may be a read error: a much more frequent sequence differs by one nucleotide. This sequence joins TRBV29-1 and TRBJ2-3; perhaps TRBD2 as D (5 bases). Trimming took 4 bases from V and 0 from J, leaving 11 bases between them. There are 14 residues in the CDR3. The germline gives CDR1 SQVTM, CDR2 ANQGSEA. The CDR3 here is CSVGLALSTDTQYF. CDR3 coding DNA: TGCAGCGTTGGCTTAGCGCTTAGCACAGATACGCAGTATTTT.

The V and J genes are TRBV25-1 and TRBJ1-2, with TRBD1 matching over 11 bases. The CDR3 sequence is 14 residues long. Trimming removed 4 bases from V and 4 bases from J; junction bases left unmatched: 2. Per germline, CDR1 MGHDK and CDR2 SYGVNS. The CDR3 DNA sequence: TGTGCCAGCAGTGGGACAGGGGGCGGCTATGGCTACACCTTC. Encoded protein: CASSGTGGGYGYTF.

CDR3 nucleotide sequence: TGTGCCACCAGTGATACGCAGGGGAAGCAGTACTTC. Its translation: CATSDTQGKQYF. The V gene is TRBV24-1, the J gene TRBJ2-7, with D maybe TRBD1 (6 bases). The V end was cut by 3 bases, the J end by 8 bases, with 10 bases between. CDR1 KGHDR and CDR2 SFDVKD come from the germline V gene. The CDR3 is 12 amino acids.